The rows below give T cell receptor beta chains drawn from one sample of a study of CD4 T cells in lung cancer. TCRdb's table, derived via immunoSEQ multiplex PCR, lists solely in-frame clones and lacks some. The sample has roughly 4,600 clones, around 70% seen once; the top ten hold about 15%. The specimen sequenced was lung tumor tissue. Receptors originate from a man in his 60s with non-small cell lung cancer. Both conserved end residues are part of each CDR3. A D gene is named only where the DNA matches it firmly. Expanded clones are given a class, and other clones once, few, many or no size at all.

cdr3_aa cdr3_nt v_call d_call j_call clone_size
CASSAGEGADTQYF TGTGCCAGCAGTGCAGGGGAGGGGGCAGATACGCAGTATTTT TRBV6-1 - TRBJ2-3 -
CASSLGGQGARSYTF TGTGCCAGCAGTTTAGGGGGACAGGGGGCGCGGAGCTACACCTTC TRBV27 TRBD1 TRBJ1-2 -
CASTRDRATYGYTF TGTGCCAGTACCCGGGACAGGGCTACCTATGGCTACACCTTC TRBV19 TRBD1 TRBJ1-2 -
CASSPTRTSGSAGELFF TGTGCCAGCAGTCCAACGCGGACTAGCGGGAGTGCCGGGGAGCTGTTTTTT TRBV27 TRBD2 TRBJ2-2 -
CASSTSPGAYNEQFF TGTGCCAGTAGTACCTCCCCAGGGGCTTACAATGAGCAGTTCTTC TRBV19 - TRBJ2-1 -
CASSPTSGFTDTQYF TGCGCCAGCAGCCCGACTAGCGGATTCACAGATACGCAGTATTTT TRBV5-1 TRBD2 TRBJ2-3 few
CASSWTGARGYTF TGCGCCAGCAGCTGGACAGGGGCAAGGGGCTACACCTTC TRBV5-1 TRBD1 TRBJ1-2 -
CSVQGFTGTRFSFDTQYF TGCAGCGTTCAAGGGTTCACCGGGACACGGTTTTCGTTCGATACGCAGTATTTT TRBV29-1 - TRBJ2-3 once
CASSPTGIYGYTF TGTGCCAGTTCCCCGACAGGGATCTATGGCTACACCTTC TRBV19 TRBD1 TRBJ1-2 -
CASSYQRSNTEAFF TGTGCCAGCAGTTACCAACGGTCAAACACTGAAGCTTTCTTT TRBV6-5 - TRBJ1-1 -
CASSVEGSSGNTIYF TGTGCCAGCAGCGTAGAAGGGAGCTCTGGAAACACCATATATTTT TRBV9 - TRBJ1-3 -
CASSWRETSGTRGQYF TGTGCCAGCAGTTGGAGGGAGACTAGCGGGACCCGGGGGCAGTACTTC TRBV6-5 TRBD2 TRBJ2-7 once
CATYRAGAYNEQFF TGTGCCACCTACAGAGCGGGAGCTTACAATGAGCAGTTCTTC TRBV6-1 TRBD2 TRBJ2-1 -
CASSQEGMARGLTSSGNTIYF TGTGCCAGCAGCCAAGAAGGTATGGCCAGGGGGCTAACGAGCTCTGGAAACACCATATATTTT TRBV4-2 TRBD1 TRBJ1-3 -
CASGLTSGPSGEQFF TGTGCTAGTGGTTTGACTAGCGGACCCAGCGGTGAGCAGTTCTTC TRBV12-5 TRBD2 TRBJ2-1 -
CASSVEAVNQETQYF TGTGCCAGCAGCGTAGAGGCGGTTAACCAAGAGACCCAGTACTTC TRBV9 - TRBJ2-5 -
CASGSGDSVGETQYF TGTGCTAGTGGTTCGGGGGACAGCGTGGGCGAGACCCAGTACTTC TRBV12-5 - TRBJ2-5 few
CASSYRGYGYTF TGTGCCAGCAGTTACAGGGGCTATGGCTACACCTTC TRBV6-5 - TRBJ1-2 few
CASSQALAGQGNNEQFF TGCGCCAGCAGCCAAGCCCTCGCGGGACAGGGGAACAATGAGCAGTTCTTC TRBV4-1 TRBD1 TRBJ2-1 -
CASTHTGFNQPQHF TGTGCCAGCACCCACACGGGATTCAATCAGCCCCAGCATTTT TRBV28 - TRBJ1-5 once
CTSSQEPDRPVERSYNEQFF TGCACCAGCAGCCAAGAACCGGACAGGCCTGTCGAACGCTCCTACAATGAGCAGTTCTTC TRBV1 - TRBJ2-1 -
CAWITYTEAFF TGTGCCTGGATAACTTACACTGAAGCTTTCTTT TRBV30 - TRBJ1-1 -
CSVIEGAGNTEAFF TGCAGCGTTATTGAAGGTGCGGGGAACACTGAAGCTTTCTTT TRBV29-1 - TRBJ1-1 -
CASSSMTGTDTQYF TGTGCCAGCAGCTCCATGACAGGGACAGATACGCAGTATTTT TRBV7-3 TRBD1 TRBJ2-3 -
CASSAGQGVPGELFF TGTGCCAGCAGCGCGGGACAGGGGGTCCCCGGGGAGCTGTTTTTT TRBV9 TRBD1 TRBJ2-2 -
CAWSVGGAKNIQYF TGTGCCTGGAGTGTAGGGGGAGCCAAAAACATTCAGTACTTC TRBV30 - TRBJ2-4 -
CSVTRLASRTDTQYF TGCAGCGTGACCCGACTAGCGAGTAGAACAGATACGCAGTATTTT TRBV29-1 TRBD2 TRBJ2-3 -
CASSYRTGTTGELFF TGTGCCAGCAGCTACCGGACAGGAACCACCGGGGAGCTGTTTTTT TRBV11-3 TRBD1 TRBJ2-2 -
CASSQLGQGWRETQYF TGTGCCAGCAGCCAATTGGGGCAGGGGTGGCGAGAGACCCAGTACTTC TRBV14 - TRBJ2-5 -
CSVETAGGTDTQYF TGCAGCGTTGAAACGGCGGGGGGCACAGATACGCAGTATTTT TRBV29-1 TRBD2 TRBJ2-3 once
CASRQGAGEQYF TGTGCCAGTCGTCAGGGGGCAGGCGAGCAGTACTTC TRBV6-1 TRBD1 TRBJ2-7 once
CASSRAGGTTDTQYF TGTGCCAGCAGCCGAGCGGGAGGGACCACAGATACGCAGTATTTT TRBV21-1 - TRBJ2-3 -
CAWGQGAADTQYF TGTGCCTGGGGACAGGGGGCGGCAGATACGCAGTATTTT TRBV30 TRBD1 TRBJ2-3 -
CSVGGTSGRSQETQYF TGCAGCGTTGGGGGGACTAGCGGGCGTTCCCAAGAGACCCAGTACTTC TRBV29-1 TRBD2 TRBJ2-5 -
CASSGQGAGNTIYF TGTGCCAGCAGTGGACAGGGTGCCGGAAACACCATATATTTT TRBV2 TRBD1 TRBJ1-3 once
CASSTGQGYQPQHF TGTGCCAGCAGCACGGGACAGGGGTATCAGCCCCAGCATTTT TRBV2 TRBD1 TRBJ1-5 -
CASSGGDQETQYF TGCGCCAGCAGCGGGGGGGATCAAGAGACCCAGTACTTC TRBV5-1 TRBD2 TRBJ2-5 -
CASTQDRGPGGYTF TGTGCCAGCACGCAGGACAGGGGGCCTGGTGGCTACACCTTC TRBV2 TRBD1 TRBJ1-2 -
CASSPAGRQGIVTEAFF TGTGCCAGCAGCCCCGCGGGCCGACAGGGGATTGTCACTGAAGCTTTCTTT TRBV5-4 TRBD1 TRBJ1-1 once
CASSYTPGQQETQYF TGCGCCAGCAGCTACACCCCCGGACAGCAAGAGACCCAGTACTTC TRBV5-1 - TRBJ2-5 -
CASSPQPVAGTGQFF TGTGCCAGCAGCCCCCAGCCAGTAGCGGGAACGGGGCAGTTCTTC TRBV7-6 TRBD2 TRBJ2-1 few
CAWSGQGEAFF TGTGCCTGGAGTGGACAGGGAGAGGCTTTCTTT TRBV30 TRBD1 TRBJ1-1 few
CASSLTSGMSEQYF TGTGCCAGCAGTTTGACTAGCGGGATGTCCGAGCAGTACTTC TRBV6-1 TRBD2 TRBJ2-7 -
CSAPFNYGYTF TGCAGTGCTCCGTTTAACTATGGCTACACCTTC TRBV20-1 - TRBJ1-2 -
CASSPIPLTESSGNTIYF TGTGCCAGCAGCCCTATTCCCTTGACAGAGAGCTCTGGAAACACCATATATTTT TRBV9 - TRBJ1-3 -
CAISSPSETQYF TGTGCCATTAGTAGCCCGTCAGAGACCCAGTACTTC TRBV10-3 - TRBJ2-5 -
CSAPNRGPYGYTF TGCAGCGCCCCTAACAGGGGGCCCTATGGCTACACCTTC TRBV29-1 TRBD1 TRBJ1-2 -
CASSVAERNTEAFF TGTGCCAGCAGCGTAGCGGAGAGGAACACTGAAGCTTTCTTT TRBV9 - TRBJ1-1 -
CASSSTGLHEQYF TGTGCCAGCAGTTCGACAGGGCTCCACGAGCAGTACTTC TRBV6-5 TRBD1 TRBJ2-7 -
CASSFRDNEQFF TGCGCCAGCAGCTTCCGGGACAATGAGCAGTTCTTC TRBV5-1 - TRBJ2-1 once
CASSPGGDSRQPQHF TGTGCCAGCAGTCCCGGGGGGGACAGTCGACAGCCCCAGCATTTT TRBV6-6 TRBD1 TRBJ1-5 -
CAISEGQRWGYTF TGTGCCATCAGTGAGGGCCAGAGGTGGGGCTACACCTTC TRBV10-3 - TRBJ1-2 -
CAWMRAYEQYF TGTGCCTGGATGAGGGCCTACGAGCAGTACTTC TRBV30 - TRBJ2-7 -
CASSQQENTEAFF TGTGCCAGCAGCCAACAAGAGAACACTGAAGCTTTCTTT TRBV7-6 - TRBJ1-1 few
CASSPAEELEAFF TGTGCCAGCAGTCCAGCAGAGGAATTAGAAGCTTTCTTT TRBV6-1 - TRBJ1-1 -
CASSPRLAGNTDTQYF TGTGCCAGCAGCCCCCGACTAGCGGGGAACACAGATACGCAGTATTTT TRBV11-2 TRBD2 TRBJ2-3 few
CSALLEPQTFF TGCAGTGCCCTGCTGGAGCCTCAGACTTTCTTT TRBV20-1 - TRBJ1-1 -
CASSDRRQGEGETQYF TGTGCCAGCAGCGATCGACGACAGGGGGAAGGGGAGACCCAGTACTTC TRBV7-8 TRBD1 TRBJ2-5 -
CASSHGTSTDTQYF TGTGCCAGTAGTCATGGGACTAGCACAGATACGCAGTATTTT TRBV19 - TRBJ2-3 -
CASSDWGTEQYF TGTGCCAGCAGTGATTGGGGGACAGAGCAGTACTTC TRBV5-6 - TRBJ2-7 -